This T cell receptor beta chain originates from a study of blood T cell repertoires in COVID-19. The overall study: Sites across the United States, Italy and Spain contributed samples from acute and convalescent COVID-19. PBMCs, B-cell-depleted T cells, or T cells provided the cDNA or gDNA that made up the material.

With regard to this clone: A junction boundary mismatches the germline segment, possibly from a read error.

Authors' analysis steps: Amplified reference gene primers provided the basis for estimating nucleated cell counts. Sequencing was performed with immunoSEQ multiplex PCR; in TCRdb, only in-frame clones are kept and a portion is missing. Clone size and V and J calls were adopted from that table, with D and trimming inferred from the DNA. The sample carries around 300,000 clones, about nine tenths recorded once. The CDR3 spans 14 residues. Germline V CDR1 and CDR2: SSHAT, FNYEAQ (reference sequence). This receptor was identified in a man aged 50-60 years with acute or convalescent COVID-19. Input material: peripheral blood. V usage is TRBV7-7 and J usage is TRBJ2-2; D call uncertain. This chain's CDR3 is CASSLAKNTGELFF. The CDR3 coding sequence is TGTGCTAGCAGCTTGGCAAAGAACACCGGGGAGCTGTTTTTT.